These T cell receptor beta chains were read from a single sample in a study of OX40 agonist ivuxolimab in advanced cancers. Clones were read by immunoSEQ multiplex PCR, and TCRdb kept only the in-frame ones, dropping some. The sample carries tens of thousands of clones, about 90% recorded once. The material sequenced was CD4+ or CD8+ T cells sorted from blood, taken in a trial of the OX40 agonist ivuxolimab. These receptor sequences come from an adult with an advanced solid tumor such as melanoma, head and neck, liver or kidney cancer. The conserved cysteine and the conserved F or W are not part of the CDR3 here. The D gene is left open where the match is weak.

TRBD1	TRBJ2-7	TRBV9	ASSEGQGYEQY
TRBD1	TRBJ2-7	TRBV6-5	ASSRDSYEQY
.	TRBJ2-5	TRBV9	ASSVEGGRYQETQY
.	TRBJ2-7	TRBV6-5	ASSLGSGSSYEQY
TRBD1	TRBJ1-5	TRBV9	ASSQTGGGYQPQH
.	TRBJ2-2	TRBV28	ASSLLGWADTGELF
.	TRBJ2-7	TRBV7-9	ASTSYGIGSTNHEQY
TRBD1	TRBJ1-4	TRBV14	ASSLLGQGAGEKLF
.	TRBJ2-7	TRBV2	ASTHPRGSSYEQY
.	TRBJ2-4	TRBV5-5	ASSLAGNPLNIQY
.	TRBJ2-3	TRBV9	ASSGSGDSTDTQY
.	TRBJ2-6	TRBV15	ATSRGVSGANVLT
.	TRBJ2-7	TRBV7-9	ASSPRSIRSSPEQY
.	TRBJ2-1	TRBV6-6	ASSFNNEQF
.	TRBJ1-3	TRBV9	ASSVNRDNSGNTIY
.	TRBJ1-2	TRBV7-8	ASSPGGPDGYT
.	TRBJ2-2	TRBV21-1	ASSNPGELF
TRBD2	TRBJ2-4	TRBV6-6	ASIASGMAKNIQY
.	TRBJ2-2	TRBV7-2	ASSLWGRLRYTGELF
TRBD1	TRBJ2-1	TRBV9	ASSGRQGIYNEQF
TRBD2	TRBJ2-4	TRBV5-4	ASSLDYGLAGYLGGNIQY
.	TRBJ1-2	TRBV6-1	ASSEATGTDGYT
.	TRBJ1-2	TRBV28	ATEGGYT
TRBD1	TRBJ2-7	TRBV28	ASSFGTDYEQY
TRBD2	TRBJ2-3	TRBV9	ASSPRLAENTDTQY
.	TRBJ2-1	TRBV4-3	ASSQDSDSPQF
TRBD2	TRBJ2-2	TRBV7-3	ASSLGLAGNEFTGELF
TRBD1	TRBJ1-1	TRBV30	AWGTDGTTEAF
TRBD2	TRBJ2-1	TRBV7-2	ASSRRLAGGPVDEQF
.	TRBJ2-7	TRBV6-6	ASLGPSYEQY
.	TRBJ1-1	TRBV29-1	SVVGGEGTEAF
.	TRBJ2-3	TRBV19	ASSLKVRIDSLPSTDTQY
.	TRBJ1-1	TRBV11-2	ASSFFDWNTEAF
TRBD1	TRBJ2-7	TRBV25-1	ASSPADREQY
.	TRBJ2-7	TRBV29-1	SVAVGAGYEQY
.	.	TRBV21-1	ASSKLLGGSPFYEQY
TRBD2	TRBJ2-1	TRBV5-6	ASSIPGLAGHEQF
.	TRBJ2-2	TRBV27	ASTLRGRASEWNTGELF
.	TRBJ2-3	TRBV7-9	ASSSYMGPAGTDTQY
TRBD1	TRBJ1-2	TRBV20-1	SAATGLGYT
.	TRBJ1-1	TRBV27	ASSYQMNTEAF
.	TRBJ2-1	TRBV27	AELSGGTYNEQF
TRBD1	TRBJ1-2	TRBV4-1	ASSQVGQGAGGYT
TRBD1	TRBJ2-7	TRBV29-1	SVAGTGAYEQY
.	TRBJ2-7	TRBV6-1	ASTQEVAASYEQY
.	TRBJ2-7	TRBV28	ASSIWGAPQIYEQY
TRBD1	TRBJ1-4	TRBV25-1	ASSGRGLREKLF
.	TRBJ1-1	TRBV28	ASSQNRRNTEAF
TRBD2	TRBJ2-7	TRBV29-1	SVELSGSSYEQY
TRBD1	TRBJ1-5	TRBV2	ASSQGEPQH
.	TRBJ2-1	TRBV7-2	ASSLSGSSWGNEQF
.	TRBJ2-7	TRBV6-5	ASSLDLREQY